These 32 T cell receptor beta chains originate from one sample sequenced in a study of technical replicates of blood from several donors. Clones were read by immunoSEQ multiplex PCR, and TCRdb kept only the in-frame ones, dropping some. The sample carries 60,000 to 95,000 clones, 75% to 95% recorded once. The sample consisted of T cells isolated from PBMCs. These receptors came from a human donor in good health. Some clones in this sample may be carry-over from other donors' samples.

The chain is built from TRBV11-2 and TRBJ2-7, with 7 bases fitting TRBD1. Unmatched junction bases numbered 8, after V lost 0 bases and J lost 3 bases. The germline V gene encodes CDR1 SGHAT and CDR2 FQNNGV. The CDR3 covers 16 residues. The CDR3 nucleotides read TGTGCCAGCAGCTTAGACCTAGACAGGGCCCGCTACGAGCAGTACTTC. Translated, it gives CASSLDLDRARYEQYF.

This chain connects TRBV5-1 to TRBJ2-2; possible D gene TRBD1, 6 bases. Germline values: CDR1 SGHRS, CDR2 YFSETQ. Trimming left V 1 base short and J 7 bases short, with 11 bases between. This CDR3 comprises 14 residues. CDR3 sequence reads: CASSLSGVVGELFF. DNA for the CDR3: TGCGCCAGCAGCTTGTCAGGGGTAGTCGGGGAGCTGTTTTTT.

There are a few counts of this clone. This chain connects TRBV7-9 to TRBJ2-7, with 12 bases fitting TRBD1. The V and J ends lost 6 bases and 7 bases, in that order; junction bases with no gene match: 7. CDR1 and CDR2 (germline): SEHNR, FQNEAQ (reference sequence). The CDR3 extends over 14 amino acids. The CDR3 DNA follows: TGTGCCAGCAGGCCGGGACAGGGGGCGGGAGAGCAGTACTTC. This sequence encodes CASRPGQGAGEQYF. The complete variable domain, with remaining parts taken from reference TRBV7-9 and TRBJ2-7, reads DTGVSQNPRHKITKRGQNVTFRCDPISEHNRLYWYRQTLGQGPEFLTYFQNEAQLEKSRLLSDRFSAERPKGSFSTLEIQRTEQGDSAMYLCASRPGQGAGEQYFGPGTRLTVT.

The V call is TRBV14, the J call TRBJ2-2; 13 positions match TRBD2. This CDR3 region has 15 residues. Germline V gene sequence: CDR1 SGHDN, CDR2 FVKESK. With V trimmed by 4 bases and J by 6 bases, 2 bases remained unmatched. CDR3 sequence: CASSLGTSGAGELFF. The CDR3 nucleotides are TGTGCCAGCAGCCTTGGGACTAGCGGGGCCGGGGAGCTGTTTTTT. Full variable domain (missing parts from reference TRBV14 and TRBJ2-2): EAGVTQFPSHSVIEKGQTVTLRCDPISGHDNLYWYRRVMGKEIKFLLHFVKESKQDESGMPNNRFLAERTGGTYSTLKVQPAELEDSGVYFCASSLGTSGAGELFFGEGSRLTVL.

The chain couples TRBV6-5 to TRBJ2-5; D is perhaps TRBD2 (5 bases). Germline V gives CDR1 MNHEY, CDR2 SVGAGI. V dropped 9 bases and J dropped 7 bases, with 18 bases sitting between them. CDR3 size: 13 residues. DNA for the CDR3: TGTGCCAGTTTTGCCGGGGTGACCGGGACCCAGTACTTC. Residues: CASFAGVTGTQYF.

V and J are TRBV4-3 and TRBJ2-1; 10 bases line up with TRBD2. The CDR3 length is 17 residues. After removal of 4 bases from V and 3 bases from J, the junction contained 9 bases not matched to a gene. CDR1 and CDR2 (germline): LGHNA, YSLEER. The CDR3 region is CASSRGTSGADYNEQFF. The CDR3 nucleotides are TGCGCCAGCAGCCGCGGAACTAGCGGGGCAGACTACAATGAGCAGTTCTTC.

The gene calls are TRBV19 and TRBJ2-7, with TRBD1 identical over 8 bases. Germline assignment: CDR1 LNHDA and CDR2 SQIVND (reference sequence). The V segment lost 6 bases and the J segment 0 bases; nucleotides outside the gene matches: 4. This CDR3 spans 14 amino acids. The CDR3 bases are TGTGCCAGTAGCAGACAGGGGAGCTCCTACGAGCAGTACTTC. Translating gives CASSRQGSSYEQYF. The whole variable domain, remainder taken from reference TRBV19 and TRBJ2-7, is DGGITQSPKYLFRKEGQNVTLSCEQNLNHDAMYWYRQDPGQGLRLIYYSQIVNDFQKGDIAEGYSVSREKKESFPLTVTSAQKNPTAFYLCASSRQGSSYEQYFGPGTRLTVT.

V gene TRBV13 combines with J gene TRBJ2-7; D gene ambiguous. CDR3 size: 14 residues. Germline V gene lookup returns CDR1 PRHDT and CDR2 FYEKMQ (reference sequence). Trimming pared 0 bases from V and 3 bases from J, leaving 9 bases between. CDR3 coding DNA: TGTGCCAGCAGCTTAGGCCGAGTCGTCTACGAGCAGTACTTC. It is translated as CASSLGRVVYEQYF.

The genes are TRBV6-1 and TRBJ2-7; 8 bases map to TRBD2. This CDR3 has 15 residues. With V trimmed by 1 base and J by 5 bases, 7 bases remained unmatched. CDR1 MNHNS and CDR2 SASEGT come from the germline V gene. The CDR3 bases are TGTGCCAGCAGTGAAGTGAGCGGGAGTCGTGACGAGCAGTACTTC. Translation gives CASSEVSGSRDEQYF.

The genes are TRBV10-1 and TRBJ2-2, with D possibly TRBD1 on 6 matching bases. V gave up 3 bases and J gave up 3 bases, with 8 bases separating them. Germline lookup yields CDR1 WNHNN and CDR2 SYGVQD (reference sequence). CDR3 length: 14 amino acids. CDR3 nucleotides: TGCGCCAGCAGTGAACAGGGTTACACCGGGGAGCTGTTTTTT. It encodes CASSEQGYTGELFF.

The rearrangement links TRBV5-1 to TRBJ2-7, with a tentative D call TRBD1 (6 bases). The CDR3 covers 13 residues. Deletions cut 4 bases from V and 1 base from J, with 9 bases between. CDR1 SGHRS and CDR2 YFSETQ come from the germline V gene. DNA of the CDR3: TGCGCCAGCAGCCCCCAGGGGTCCTACGAGCAGTACTTC. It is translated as CASSPQGSYEQYF.

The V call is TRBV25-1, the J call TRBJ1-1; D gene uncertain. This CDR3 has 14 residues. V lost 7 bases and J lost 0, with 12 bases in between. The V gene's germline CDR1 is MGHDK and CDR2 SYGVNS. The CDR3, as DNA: TGTGCCAGCATTTCGCGGGGAATGAACACTGAAGCTTTCTTT. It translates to CASISRGMNTEAFF.

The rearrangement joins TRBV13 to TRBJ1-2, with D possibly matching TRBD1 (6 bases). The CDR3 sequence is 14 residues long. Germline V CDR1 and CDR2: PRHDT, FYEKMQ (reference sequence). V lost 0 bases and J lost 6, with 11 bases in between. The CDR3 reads CASSLGQAGDGYTF. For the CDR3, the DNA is TGTGCCAGCAGCTTAGGCCAGGCAGGGGATGGCTACACCTTC.

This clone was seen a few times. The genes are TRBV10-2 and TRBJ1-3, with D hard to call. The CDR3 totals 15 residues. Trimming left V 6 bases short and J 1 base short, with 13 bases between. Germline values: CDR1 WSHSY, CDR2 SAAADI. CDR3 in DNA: TGCGCCAGCAGGGGCGGGAGTACGTCTGGAAACACCATATATTTT. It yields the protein CASRGGSTSGNTIYF.

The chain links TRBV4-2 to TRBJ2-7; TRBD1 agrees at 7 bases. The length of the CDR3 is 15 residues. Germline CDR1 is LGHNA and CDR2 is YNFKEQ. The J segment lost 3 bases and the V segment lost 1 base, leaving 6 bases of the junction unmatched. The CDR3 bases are TGTGCCAGCAGCCAAGCCGAGGGGGCAGTCTACGAGCAGTACTTC. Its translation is CASSQAEGAVYEQYF.

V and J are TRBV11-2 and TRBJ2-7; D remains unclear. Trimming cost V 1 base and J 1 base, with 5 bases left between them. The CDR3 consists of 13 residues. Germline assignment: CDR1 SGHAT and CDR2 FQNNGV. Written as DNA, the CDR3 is TGTGCCAGCAGCTTAGGCAGATCCTACGAGCAGTACTTC. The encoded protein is CASSLGRSYEQYF.

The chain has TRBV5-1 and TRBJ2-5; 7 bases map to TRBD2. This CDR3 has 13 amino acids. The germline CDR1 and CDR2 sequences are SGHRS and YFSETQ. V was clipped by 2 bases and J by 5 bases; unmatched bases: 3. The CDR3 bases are TGCGCCAGCAGCTTATTGGGGGGGGAGACCCAGTACTTC. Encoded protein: CASSLLGGETQYF.

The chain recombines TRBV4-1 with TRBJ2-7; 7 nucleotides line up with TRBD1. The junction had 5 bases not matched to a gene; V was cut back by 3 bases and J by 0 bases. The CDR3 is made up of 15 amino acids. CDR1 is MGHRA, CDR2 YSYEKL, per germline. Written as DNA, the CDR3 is TGCGCCAGCAGCCAGCCACGGGACAGCTCCTACGAGCAGTACTTC. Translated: CASSQPRDSSYEQYF.

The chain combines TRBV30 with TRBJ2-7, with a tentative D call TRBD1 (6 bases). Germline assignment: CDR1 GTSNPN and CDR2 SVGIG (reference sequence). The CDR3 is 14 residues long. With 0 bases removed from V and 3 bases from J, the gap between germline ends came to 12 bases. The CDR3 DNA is TGTGCCTGGAGTGTAACAACAGGGAGCTACGAGCAGTACTTC. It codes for CAWSVTTGSYEQYF.

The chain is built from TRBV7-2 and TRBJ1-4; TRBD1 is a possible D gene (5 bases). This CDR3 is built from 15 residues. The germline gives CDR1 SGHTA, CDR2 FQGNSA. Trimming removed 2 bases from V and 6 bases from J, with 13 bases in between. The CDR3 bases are TGTGCCAGCAGCTTATGGGGCCGGGTGGATGAAAAACTGTTTTTT. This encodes CASSLWGRVDEKLFF.

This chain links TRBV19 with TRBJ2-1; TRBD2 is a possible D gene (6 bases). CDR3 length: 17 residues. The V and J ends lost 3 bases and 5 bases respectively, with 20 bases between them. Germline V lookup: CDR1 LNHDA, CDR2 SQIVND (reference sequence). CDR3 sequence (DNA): TGTGCCAGTAGTATCCTCATCCCGGGACTCGATAACAATGAGCAGTTCTTC. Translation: CASSILIPGLDNNEQFF.

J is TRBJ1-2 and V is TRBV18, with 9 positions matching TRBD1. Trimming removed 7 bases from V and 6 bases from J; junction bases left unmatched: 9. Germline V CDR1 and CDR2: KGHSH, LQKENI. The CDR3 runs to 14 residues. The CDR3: CASFDRGDLNGYTF. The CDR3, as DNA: TGTGCCAGCTTTGACAGGGGGGATTTGAATGGCTACACCTTC.

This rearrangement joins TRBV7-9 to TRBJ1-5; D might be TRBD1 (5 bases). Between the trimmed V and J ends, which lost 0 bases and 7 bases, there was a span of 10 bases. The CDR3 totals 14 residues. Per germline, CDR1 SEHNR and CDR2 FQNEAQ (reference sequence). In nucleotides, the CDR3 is TGTGCCAGCAGCTTAGCAGGGTCAGGGCAGCCCCAGCATTTT. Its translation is CASSLAGSGQPQHF.

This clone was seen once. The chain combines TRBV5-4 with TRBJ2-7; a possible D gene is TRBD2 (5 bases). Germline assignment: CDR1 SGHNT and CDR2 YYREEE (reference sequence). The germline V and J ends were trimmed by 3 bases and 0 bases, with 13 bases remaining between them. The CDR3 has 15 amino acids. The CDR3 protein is CASSSTDFSSYEQYF. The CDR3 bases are TGTGCCAGCAGCTCCACGGACTTCAGCTCCTACGAGCAGTACTTC.

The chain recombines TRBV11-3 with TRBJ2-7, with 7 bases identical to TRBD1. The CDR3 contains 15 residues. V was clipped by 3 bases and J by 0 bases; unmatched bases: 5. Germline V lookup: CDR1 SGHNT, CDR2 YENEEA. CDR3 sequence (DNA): TGTGCCAGCAGCTTTTTCTGGGACAGCTCCTACGAGCAGTACTTC. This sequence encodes CASSFFWDSSYEQYF.

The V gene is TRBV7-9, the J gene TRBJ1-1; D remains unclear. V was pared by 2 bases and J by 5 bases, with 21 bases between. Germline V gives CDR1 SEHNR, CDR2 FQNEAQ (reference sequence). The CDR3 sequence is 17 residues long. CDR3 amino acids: CASSLHDILSSNTEAFF. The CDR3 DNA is TGTGCCAGCAGCTTACATGACATCCTTAGTTCGAATACTGAAGCTTTCTTT.

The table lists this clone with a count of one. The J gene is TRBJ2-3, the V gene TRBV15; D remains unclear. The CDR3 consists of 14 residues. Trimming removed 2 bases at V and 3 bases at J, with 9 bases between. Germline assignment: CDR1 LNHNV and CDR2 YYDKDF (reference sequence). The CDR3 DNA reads TGTGCCACCAGCAGAACGGCGGAGACAGATACGCAGTATTTT. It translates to CATSRTAETDTQYF.

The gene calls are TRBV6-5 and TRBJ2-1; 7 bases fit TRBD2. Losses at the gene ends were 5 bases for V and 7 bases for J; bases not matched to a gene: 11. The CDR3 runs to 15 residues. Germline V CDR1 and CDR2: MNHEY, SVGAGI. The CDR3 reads CASSGGRAFANEQFF. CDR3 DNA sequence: TGTGCCAGCAGTGGGGGGAGGGCCTTTGCGAATGAGCAGTTCTTC.

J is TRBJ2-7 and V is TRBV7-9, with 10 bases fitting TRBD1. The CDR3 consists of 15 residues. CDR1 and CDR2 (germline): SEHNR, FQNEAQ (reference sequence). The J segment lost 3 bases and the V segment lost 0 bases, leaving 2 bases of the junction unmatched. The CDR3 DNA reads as TGTGCCAGCAGCTTAGCGACAGGGGGCAACTACGAGCAGTACTTC. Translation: CASSLATGGNYEQYF. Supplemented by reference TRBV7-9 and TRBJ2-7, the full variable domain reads DTGVSQNPRHKITKRGQNVTFRCDPISEHNRLYWYRQTLGQGPEFLTYFQNEAQLEKSRLLSDRFSAERPKGSFSTLEIQRTEQGDSAMYLCASSLATGGNYEQYFGPGTRLTVT.

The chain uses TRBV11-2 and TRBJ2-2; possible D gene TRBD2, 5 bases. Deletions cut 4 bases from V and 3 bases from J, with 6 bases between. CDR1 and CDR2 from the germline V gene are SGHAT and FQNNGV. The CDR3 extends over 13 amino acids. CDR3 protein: CASSWRDTGELFF. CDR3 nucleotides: TGTGCCAGCAGCTGGCGGGACACCGGGGAGCTGTTTTTT.

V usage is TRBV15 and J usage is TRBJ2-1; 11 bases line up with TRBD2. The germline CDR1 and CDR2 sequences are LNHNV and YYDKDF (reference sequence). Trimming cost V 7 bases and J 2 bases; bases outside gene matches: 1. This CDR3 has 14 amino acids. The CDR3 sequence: CATIAGGPYNEQFF. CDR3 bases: TGTGCCACCATAGCGGGGGGGCCCTACAATGAGCAGTTCTTC.

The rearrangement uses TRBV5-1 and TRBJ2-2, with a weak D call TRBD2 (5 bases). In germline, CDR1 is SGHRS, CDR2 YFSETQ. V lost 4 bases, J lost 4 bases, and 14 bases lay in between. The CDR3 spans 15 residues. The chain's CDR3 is CASSLVGGPTGELFF. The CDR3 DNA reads TGCGCCAGCAGCCTAGTCGGCGGGCCCACCGGGGAGCTGTTTTTT.